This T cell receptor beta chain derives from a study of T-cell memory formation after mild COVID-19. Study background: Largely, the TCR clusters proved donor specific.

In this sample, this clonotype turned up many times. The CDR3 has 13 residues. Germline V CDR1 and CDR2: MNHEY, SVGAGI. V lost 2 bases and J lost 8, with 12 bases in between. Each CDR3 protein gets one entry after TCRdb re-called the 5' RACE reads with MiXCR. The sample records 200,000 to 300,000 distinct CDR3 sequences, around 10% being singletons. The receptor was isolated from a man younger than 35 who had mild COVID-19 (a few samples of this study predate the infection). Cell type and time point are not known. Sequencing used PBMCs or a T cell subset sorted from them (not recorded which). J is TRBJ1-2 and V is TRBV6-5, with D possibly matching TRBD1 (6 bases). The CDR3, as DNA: TGTGCCAGCAGTTACAGGGGGGGCACGGGCTACACCTTC. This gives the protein CASSYRGGTGYTF.